What follows is one T cell receptor (beta chain) and its context. The CDR3 has 12 residues. Per germline, CDR1 SQVTM and CDR2 ANQGSEA. J lost 4 bases, V lost 3 bases, and 1 base had no gene match. This sample is part of a study of blood T cell repertoires in COVID-19. Overall study context: Spain, Italy and the United States supplied samples that represented acute and convalescent COVID-19. PBMCs, B-cell-depleted T cells, or T cells were the source of the cDNA or gDNA that made up the material.

Original processing methods: Amplifying reference gene primers gave estimates of nucleated cell counts. Profiled with immunoSEQ multiplex PCR; TCRdb holds only in-frame clones, not every one. The V and J calls and the clone size are those of that table, but D and trimming were determined from the DNA. Of roughly 15,000 clones in the sample, roughly nine tenths are singletons; the top ten hold 15% to 20%. Sequenced input: peripheral blood. The chain links TRBV29-1 to TRBJ2-5; TRBD1 matches at 8 bases. The sequence was obtained from a man in his fifties or sixties with active COVID-19. The CDR3 spells CSVDRGRETQYF. The CDR3 coding sequence is TGCAGCGTTGACAGGGGGCGAGAGACCCAGTACTTC.